Listed here is a single T cell receptor beta chain. This entry belongs to a study of shared clonotypes between healthy human individuals. The repertoire was sequenced with immunoSEQ multiplex PCR; TCRdb's copy has only in-frame clones and lacks some. Of about 2.4 million clones listed, approximately 94% were seen once; the top ten hold approximately 0.35%. J was trimmed by 5 bases and V by 5 bases; bases with no gene match: 7. This CDR3 contains 14 residues. Germline loops: CDR1 SGHNT, CDR2 YYREEE (reference sequence). Sequenced: naive CD4+ T cells from PBMCs. Subset in this sample: CD45RA+ positively selected. The sequence came from a man aged 18 to 29 in good health. Some clones in this sample may be carry-over from other donors' samples. This chain uses TRBV5-4 with TRBJ2-5; 9 bases fit TRBD1. CDR3: CASRADRGRETQYF. Here the CDR3 DNA reads TGTGCCAGCAGGGCTGACAGGGGGAGGGAGACCCAGTACTTC. Combining the CDR3 with reference TRBV5-4 and TRBJ2-5 gives the whole variable domain ETGVTQSPTHLIKTRGQQVTLRCSSQSGHNTVSWYQQALGQGPQFIFQYYREEENGRGNFPPRFSGLQFPNYSSELNVNALELDDSALYLCASRADRGRETQYFGPGTRLLVL.